Below, 7 T cell receptor beta chains from the same sample are listed, as sequenced in a study of T cells in localized non-small cell lung cancer. The assay was immunoSEQ multiplex PCR, and TCRdb's table has in-frame clones only and misses some. The data show tens of thousands of clones, roughly 90% seen once. The input for sequencing was peripheral blood, taken before any cancer treatment. The receptors derive from a man aged 40-75 years with stage I squamous cell lung carcinoma.

The V gene is TRBV6-1, the J gene TRBJ2-7; TRBD2 agrees at 10 bases. Germline V CDR1 and CDR2: MNHNS, SASEGT. With 10 bases clipped from V and 0 bases from J, the junction kept 6 bases outside the gene matches. This CDR3 region has 14 residues. CDR3 sequence: CATKIAGGSYEQYF. Here the CDR3 DNA reads TGTGCCACCAAAATAGCGGGAGGCTCCTACGAGCAGTACTTC.

This chain connects TRBV6-5 to TRBJ1-1, with D perhaps TRBD1 (5 bases). Germline CDR1 reads MNHEY; CDR2 reads SVGAGI. Between the trimmed V and J ends, which lost 7 bases and 3 bases, there was a span of 15 bases. CDR3 size: 14 residues. The CDR3 sequence is CASTPGWGYTEAFF. The CDR3 DNA reads TGTGCCAGCACCCCCGGTTGGGGCTACACTGAAGCTTTCTTT.

V gene TRBV19 combines with J gene TRBJ1-1; no clear D gene. Germline V lookup: CDR1 LNHDA, CDR2 SQIVND (reference sequence). Trimming pared 7 bases from V and 8 bases from J, leaving 17 bases between. This CDR3 has 13 amino acids. The DNA for the CDR3 is TGTGCCAGTATCCCGACCTCTACTCTGGAAGCTTTCTTT. This codes for CASIPTSTLEAFF.

The rearrangement links TRBV5-1 to TRBJ2-1; 7 nucleotides line up with TRBD2. V was pared by 0 bases and J by 4 bases, with 7 bases of the junction left unmatched. This CDR3 contains 16 residues. Germline V gene lookup returns CDR1 SGHRS and CDR2 YFSETQ. CDR3 nucleotides: TGCGCCAGCAGCTTGGAATGGGCTAGCGGATACAATGAGCAGTTCTTC. Its translation is CASSLEWASGYNEQFF.

The rearrangement links TRBV30 to TRBJ2-1; 7 bases align to TRBD1. The ends lost 0 bases at V and 14 bases at J; junction bases unmatched: 7. The CDR3 contains 12 residues. The germline V gene encodes CDR1 GTSNPN and CDR2 SVGIG (reference sequence). The CDR3 sequence: CAWSVHRDSEFF. The CDR3 nucleotides are TGTGCCTGGAGTGTACATAGGGACAGTGAGTTCTTC. The whole variable domain, remainder taken from reference TRBV30 and TRBJ2-1, is SQTIHQWPATLVQPVGSPLSLECTVEGTSNPNLYWYRQAAGRGLQLLFYSVGIGQISSEVPQNLSASRPQDRQFILSSKKLLLSDSGFYLCAWSVHRDSEFFGPGTRLTVL.

The chain is built from TRBV23-1 and TRBJ2-3; D not certain. TRBV23-1 is classed as an ORF, of uncertain function. V was trimmed by 4 bases and J by 3 bases, leaving 2 bases between them. CDR3 length: 11 amino acids. In nucleotides, the CDR3 is TGCGCCAGCAGTCGGACAGATACGCAGTATTTT. Translation gives CASSRTDTQYF.

On this clone: This specimen includes other DNA sequences encoding the same CDR3. The chain combines TRBV14 with TRBJ1-5; D remains unclear. The germline V and J ends were trimmed by 0 bases and 7 bases, with 7 bases remaining between them. CDR3 length equals 13 residues. Germline V gene sequence: CDR1 SGHDN, CDR2 FVKESK. In nucleotides, the CDR3 is TGTGCCAGCAGCCAAGAGCGCGACCAGCCCCAGCATTTT. Translated, it gives CASSQERDQPQHF.